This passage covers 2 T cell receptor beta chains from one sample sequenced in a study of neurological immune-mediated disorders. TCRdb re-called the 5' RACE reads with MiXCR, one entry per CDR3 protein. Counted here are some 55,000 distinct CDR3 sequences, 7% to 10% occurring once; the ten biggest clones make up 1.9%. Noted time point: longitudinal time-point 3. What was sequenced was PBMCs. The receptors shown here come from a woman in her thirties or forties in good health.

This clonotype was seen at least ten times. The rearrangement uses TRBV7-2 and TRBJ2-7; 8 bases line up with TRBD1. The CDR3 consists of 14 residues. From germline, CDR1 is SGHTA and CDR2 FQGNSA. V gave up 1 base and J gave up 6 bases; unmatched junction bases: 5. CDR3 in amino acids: CASSLGTGTGEQYF. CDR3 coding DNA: TGTGCCAGCAGCTTAGGGACAGGGACTGGCGAGCAGTACTTC. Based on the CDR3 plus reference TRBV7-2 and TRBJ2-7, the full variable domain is GAGVSQSPSNKVTEKGKDVELRCDPISGHTALYWYRQSLGQGLEFLIYFQGNSAPDKSGLPSDRFSAERTGGSVSTLTIQRTQQEDSAVYLCASSLGTGTGEQYFGPGTRLTVT.

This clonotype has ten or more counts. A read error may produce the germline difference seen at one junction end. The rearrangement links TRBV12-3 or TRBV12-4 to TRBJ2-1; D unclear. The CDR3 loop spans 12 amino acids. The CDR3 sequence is CASSLASAPLIF. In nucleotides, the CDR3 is TGTGCCAGCAGTTTGGCAAGCGCCCCCTTGATCTTC.